This TCR beta chain came from a study of CD8+ T cells in alopecia areata. Sample treatment: oral pan-JAK inhibitor, 5-10 mg twice daily. Patients with alopecia areata provided lesional scalp punch biopsies as well as peripheral blood. In this sample, this clone turned up a few times. Extracted from the samples, RNA was reverse transcribed into cDNA to serve as the sequencing template. Here immunoSEQ multiplex PCR was the method, and the copy in TCRdb shows in-frame clones only, minus some. The sample has some 120,000 clones; 61% are singletons. CDR3 size: 16 residues. Trimming at V came to 2 bases and at J to 0 bases, leaving 5 bases not matched to a gene. The germline V gene encodes CDR1 SGHTA and CDR2 FQGNSA.

The specimen comprised CD4+ T cells sorted from blood, sampled at week 4, from a patient treated with tofacitinib. This sequence joins TRBV7-2 and TRBJ1-2; TRBD1 aligns across 8 bases. The receptor comes from a human donor with alopecia areata. The DNA for the CDR3 is TGTGCCAGCAGCTTATTCCAGGGGGCGGCTAACTATGGCTACACCTTC. It specifies CASSLFQGAANYGYTF. Filled out from reference TRBV7-2 and TRBJ1-2, the complete variable domain reads GAGVSQSPSNKVTEKGKDVELRCDPISGHTALYWYRQSLGQGLEFLIYFQGNSAPDKSGLPSDRFSAERTGGSVSTLTIQRTQQEDSAVYLCASSLFQGAANYGYTFGSGTRLTVV.